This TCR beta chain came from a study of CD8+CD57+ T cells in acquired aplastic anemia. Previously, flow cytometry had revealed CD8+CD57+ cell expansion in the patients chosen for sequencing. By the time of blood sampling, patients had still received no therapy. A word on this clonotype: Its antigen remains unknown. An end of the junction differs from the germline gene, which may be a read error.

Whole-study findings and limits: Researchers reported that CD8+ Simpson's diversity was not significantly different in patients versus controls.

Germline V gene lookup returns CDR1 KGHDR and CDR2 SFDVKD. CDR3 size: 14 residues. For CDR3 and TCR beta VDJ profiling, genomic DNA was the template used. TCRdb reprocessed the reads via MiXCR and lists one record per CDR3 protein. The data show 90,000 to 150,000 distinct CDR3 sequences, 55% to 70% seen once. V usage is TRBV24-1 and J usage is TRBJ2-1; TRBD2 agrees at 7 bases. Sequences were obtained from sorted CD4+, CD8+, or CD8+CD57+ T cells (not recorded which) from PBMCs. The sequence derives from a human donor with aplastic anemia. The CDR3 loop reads CAASGGGPYNEQFF. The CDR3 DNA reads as TGTGCCGCCAGTGGCGGGGGACCCTACAATGAGCAGTTCTTC.